These 27 T cell receptor beta chains were all obtained from the same sample, sequenced in a study of blood T cell repertoires in COVID-19. Sequencing used immunoSEQ multiplex PCR; TCRdb keeps in-frame clones, though not all of them. The sample records about 220,000 clones, 65% to 90% being singletons. Source material: peripheral blood. The receptors come from a woman between 65 and 79 years old with COVID-19, enrolled during active disease.

The chain couples TRBV29-1 to TRBJ2-5, with D perhaps matching TRBD1 (5 bases). The V gene's germline CDR1 is SQVTM and CDR2 ANQGSEA. V lost 6 bases and J 5 bases, leaving 10 bases between the germline ends. The CDR3 has 11 amino acids. CDR3 residues: CSVGLGETQYF. The CDR3 nucleotides read TGCAGCGTGGGGCTGGGGGAGACCCAGTACTTC.

V gene TRBV5-4 combines with J gene TRBJ2-6; D perhaps matches TRBD1 (6 bases). Between the trimmed V and J ends, which lost 2 bases and 2 bases, there was a span of 11 bases. The germline CDR1 and CDR2 sequences are SGHNT and YYREEE (reference sequence). The CDR3 is made up of 16 amino acids. The CDR3 spells CASSFINRAGANVLTF. As DNA, the CDR3 is TGTGCCAGCAGCTTCATTAACAGGGCTGGGGCCAACGTCCTGACTTTC.

This chain's CDR3 is CASNSQVHVTQYF. The CDR3 bases are TGTGCCAGCAACTCCCAGGTGCATGTTACGCAGTATTTT. The J gene is TRBJ2-3, the V gene TRBV2; D is unresolved. V lost 7 bases, J lost 8 bases, and 16 bases lay in between. The CDR3 loop spans 13 amino acids. Looked up from germline, CDR1 is SNHLY and CDR2 is FYNNEI.

The chain employs TRBV9 and TRBJ2-3; tentatively, D is TRBD2 (5 bases). This CDR3 comprises 14 residues. V lost 5 bases and J lost 4, with 14 bases in between. Germline V gene sequence: CDR1 SGDLS, CDR2 YYNGEE. Written as DNA, the CDR3 is TGTGCCAGCAGTCTAGGAACTAGTTCAGATACGCAGTATTTT. It translates to CASSLGTSSDTQYF.

The V call is TRBV2, the J call TRBJ2-7; 10 nucleotides agree with TRBD2. The length of the CDR3 is 15 residues. CDR1 and CDR2 (germline): SNHLY, FYNNEI. The junction had 9 bases not matched to a gene; V was cut back by 8 bases and J by 2 bases. The CDR3, as DNA: TGTGCCAGCGGGGGAAGCGGGAGGGGTACCTACGAGCAGTACTTC. The encoded protein is CASGGSGRGTYEQYF.

This chain links TRBV7-2 with TRBJ2-7; 7 nucleotides line up with TRBD1. CDR1 SGHTA and CDR2 FQGNSA come from the germline V gene. The CDR3 has 15 residues. J was trimmed by 5 bases and V by 5 bases; bases with no gene match: 12. As DNA, the CDR3 is TGTGCCAGCAGCACTCAGACAGGGTTTTCAGACGAGCAGTACTTC. Translation: CASSTQTGFSDEQYF. The full variable domain, completed using reference TRBV7-2 and TRBJ2-7, is GAGVSQSPSNKVTEKGKDVELRCDPISGHTALYWYRQSLGQGLEFLIYFQGNSAPDKSGLPSDRFSAERTGGSVSTLTIQRTQQEDSAVYLCASSTQTGFSDEQYFGPGTRLTVT.

The chain is built from TRBV3-1 (or the pseudogene TRBV3-2) and TRBJ2-2, with D tentatively TRBD1 (6 bases). This CDR3 comprises 17 residues. Trimming took 1 base from V and 1 from J, leaving 13 bases between them. Germline loops: CDR1 LGHDT, CDR2 YNNKEL (reference sequence). CDR3 nucleotide sequence: TGTGCCAGCAGCCAAGTTTCTGGGACACAGAACACCGGGGAGCTGTTTTTT. It specifies CASSQVSGTQNTGELFF.

This chain connects TRBV2 to TRBJ2-7; the match to TRBD2 covers 7 bases. The length of the CDR3 is 15 residues. Per the germline V gene, CDR1 is SNHLY and CDR2 is FYNNEI. V was clipped by 3 bases and J by 3 bases; unmatched bases: 8. In DNA form, the CDR3 reads TGTGCCAGCAGTGAGGCCGGGGGGAGTTTCTACGAGCAGTACTTC. This codes for CASSEAGGSFYEQYF.

This chain connects TRBV6-1 to TRBJ2-3; 7 bases align to TRBD2. Germline CDR1 and CDR2: MNHNS and SASEGT. Trimming took 1 base from V and 7 from J; bases not matched to a gene: 8. The CDR3 sequence is 15 residues long. CDR3 protein: CASSEVGGSAYTQYF. The CDR3, as DNA: TGTGCCAGCAGTGAAGTGGGCGGGAGTGCATATACGCAGTATTTT.

The chain employs TRBV6-5 and TRBJ1-2; possibly TRBD1 for D (6 bases). V was clipped by 6 bases and J by 8 bases, with 16 bases between them. The CDR3 runs to 13 residues. Germline assignment: CDR1 MNHEY and CDR2 SVGAGI. In DNA, the CDR3 is TGTGCCAGCAGCGTACAGGGTAGAGGGGGCTACACCTTC. Protein: CASSVQGRGGYTF.

The chain has TRBV3-1 (or the pseudogene TRBV3-2) and TRBJ1-1; a possible D gene is TRBD1 (5 bases). Deletions cut 4 bases from V and 3 bases from J, with 15 bases between. Germline V gives CDR1 LGHDT, CDR2 YNNKEL (reference sequence). The CDR3 covers 15 residues. The CDR3 DNA reads TGTGCCAGCAGCCGCGGGGGGGGAGGTCACACTGAAGCTTTCTTT. Translating gives CASSRGGGGHTEAFF.

The J gene is TRBJ1-5, the V gene TRBV3-1 (or the pseudogene TRBV3-2), with TRBD1 as a possible D gene (5 bases). The ends were cut back, 5 bases at V and 0 bases at J, with 8 bases in the middle. The CDR3 has 14 amino acids. Germline V lookup: CDR1 LGHDT, CDR2 YNNKEL (reference sequence). Here the CDR3 DNA reads TGTGCCAGCAGCACAGGTTCTAGCAATCAGCCCCAGCATTTT. Its translation is CASSTGSSNQPQHF.

This chain links TRBV5-5 with TRBJ1-6; maybe TRBD1 (5 bases). The CDR3 length is 14 residues. The germline CDR1 and CDR2 sequences are SGHKS and YYEKEE (reference sequence). Trimming shortened V by 6 bases and J by 9 bases, and 16 bases separated the two germline ends. In DNA form, the CDR3 reads TGTGCCAGCATCTCTGGGGGGGATAGTTCACCCCTCCACTTT. Residues: CASISGGDSSPLHF.

The chain uses TRBV11-2 and TRBJ2-3; TRBD1 agrees at 9 bases. This CDR3 contains 14 residues. Germline V gene lookup returns CDR1 SGHAT and CDR2 FQNNGV. The ends lost 5 bases at V and 8 bases at J; junction bases unmatched: 8. This chain's CDR3 is CASSVGQGRSTQYF. CDR3 sequence (DNA): TGTGCCAGCAGCGTGGGACAGGGCCGCAGTACGCAGTATTTT.

The J gene is TRBJ2-7, the V gene TRBV4-3; TRBD1 is a possible D gene (5 bases). CDR1 is LGHNA, CDR2 YSLEER, per germline. Trimming removed 3 bases at V and 6 bases at J, with 18 bases between. The CDR3 is 15 amino acids. The CDR3 loop is CASSQVTSRVSEQYF. In DNA form, the CDR3 reads TGCGCCAGCAGCCAGGTTACCTCCAGGGTTAGCGAGCAGTACTTC.

The rearrangement uses TRBV2 and TRBJ2-7; D is unclear. Germline V lookup: CDR1 SNHLY, CDR2 FYNNEI. The V and J ends lost 5 bases and 4 bases respectively, with 9 bases between them. The CDR3 has 12 amino acids. CDR3 in DNA: TGTGCCAGCAGTCCCTCTTTATACGAGCAGTACTTC. Protein sequence: CASSPSLYEQYF.

This chain links TRBV3-1 (or the pseudogene TRBV3-2) with TRBJ1-3, with 8 positions matching TRBD1. Per germline, CDR1 LGHDT and CDR2 YNNKEL (reference sequence). V lost 1 base to trimming and J lost 5 bases; unmatched junction nucleotides: 7. The CDR3 totals 16 residues. This CDR3 is CASSQAPGGGRNTIYF. CDR3 in DNA: TGTGCCAGCAGCCAAGCCCCAGGGGGCGGAAGAAACACCATATATTTT.

The chain couples TRBV24-1 to TRBJ2-5; D possibly corresponds to TRBD1 (5 bases). Germline-derived CDR1 and CDR2 are KGHDR and SFDVKD. The V end lost 5 bases, the J end lost 2 bases, and 11 bases lay between the germline ends. The CDR3 totals 14 residues. CDR3 residues: CATSVGVTQETQYF. CDR3 coding DNA: TGTGCCACCAGTGTAGGGGTCACTCAAGAGACCCAGTACTTC.

The V and J genes are TRBV19 and TRBJ1-2, with D possibly being TRBD1 (5 bases). The CDR3 length is 14 residues. Germline CDR1 LNHDA, CDR2 SQIVND (reference sequence). Between the trimmed V and J ends, which lost 6 bases and 0 bases, there was a span of 11 bases. CDR3 in DNA: TGTGCCAGTAGGCGACAGCAAGCTAACTATGGCTACACCTTC. Amino acids: CASRRQQANYGYTF.

The V and J genes are TRBV6-2 or TRBV6-3 and TRBJ2-5; D unresolved. The V gene's germline CDR1 is MNHEY and CDR2 SVGEGT. V lost 5 bases, J lost 5 bases, and 15 bases lay in between. The CDR3 totals 14 residues. The DNA of the CDR3 is TGTGCCAGCAGTCCACCCCCTCCCCGGGAGACCCAGTACTTC. This translates into CASSPPPPRETQYF.

The chain combines TRBV13 with TRBJ2-5; TRBD1 agrees at 8 bases. This CDR3 contains 15 residues. In germline, CDR1 is PRHDT, CDR2 FYEKMQ (reference sequence). V gave up 3 bases and J gave up 3 bases; unmatched junction bases: 6. Here the CDR3 reads CASSFRGPGEETQYF. CDR3 DNA sequence: TGTGCCAGCAGCTTCAGGGGGCCCGGGGAAGAGACCCAGTACTTC.

This clone was picked up one time. The chain has TRBV18 and TRBJ1-2, with 10 positions matching TRBD1. This CDR3 has 11 residues. Germline CDR1 KGHSH, CDR2 LQKENI. The V segment lost 6 bases and the J segment 13 bases; nucleotides outside the gene matches: 5. The DNA of the CDR3 is TGTGCCAGCTCGAAGGGACAGGGGAGCACCTTC. This codes for CASSKGQGSTF.

The rearrangement links TRBV6-5 to TRBJ2-1, with unresolved D. Germline CDR1 reads MNHEY; CDR2 reads SVGAGI. V was shortened by 2 bases and J by 0 bases, with 11 bases between the two germline ends. The CDR3 is 16 residues long. CDR3 nucleotide sequence: TGTGCCAGCAGTTACGGTGGCAGGTACTCCTACAATGAGCAGTTCTTC. Residues: CASSYGGRYSYNEQFF.

This clone was picked up one time. The V gene is TRBV19, the J gene TRBJ1-1; 9 bases align to TRBD1. Germline assignment: CDR1 LNHDA and CDR2 SQIVND (reference sequence). Unmatched junction bases numbered 8, after V lost 11 bases and J lost 10 bases. The CDR3 is 11 residues long. CDR3 nucleotides: TGTGCCGCACGACAGGGGGGGAGAGCTTTCTTT. It codes for CAARQGGRAFF.

This clone turned up a few times. The chain couples TRBV30 to TRBJ1-1; TRBD1 is a possible D gene (6 bases). The CDR3 runs to 15 residues. Trimming left V 6 bases short and J 0 bases short, with 17 bases between. Per germline, CDR1 GTSNPN and CDR2 SVGIG (reference sequence). CDR3 residues: CACSGQLLMNTEAFF. For the CDR3, the DNA is TGTGCCTGCAGCGGACAGCTTTTAATGAACACTGAAGCTTTCTTT.

The chain employs TRBV10-3 and TRBJ1-5, with D unresolved. Trimming stripped 4 bases from V and 0 bases from J, with 7 bases between. CDR1 is ENHRY, CDR2 SYGVKD, per germline. CDR3 length: 14 residues. Here the CDR3 reads CAISGEGSNQPQHF. In DNA, the CDR3 is TGTGCCATCAGTGGGGAGGGTAGCAATCAGCCCCAGCATTTT.

The CDR3 is CASREQRVTEAFF. The CDR3 DNA follows: TGTGCCAGCAGAGAACAGAGAGTCACTGAAGCTTTCTTT. The chain is built from TRBV7-9 and TRBJ1-1; D is uncertain. Germline V gene data show CDR1 as SEHNR and CDR2 as FQNEAQ (reference sequence). The CDR3 runs to 13 residues. With 6 bases removed from V and 4 bases from J, the gap between germline ends came to 12 bases.